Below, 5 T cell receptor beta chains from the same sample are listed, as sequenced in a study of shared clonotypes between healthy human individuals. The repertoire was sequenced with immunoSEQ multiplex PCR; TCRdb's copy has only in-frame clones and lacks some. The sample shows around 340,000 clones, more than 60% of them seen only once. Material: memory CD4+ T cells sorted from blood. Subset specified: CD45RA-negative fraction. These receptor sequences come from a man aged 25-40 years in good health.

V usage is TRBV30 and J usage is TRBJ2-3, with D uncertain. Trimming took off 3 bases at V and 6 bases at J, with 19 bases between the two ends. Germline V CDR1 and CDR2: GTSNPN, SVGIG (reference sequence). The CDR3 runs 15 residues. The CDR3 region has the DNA TGTGCCTGGAGAGAATTCGGTTCGGTGATTGATACGCAGTATTTT. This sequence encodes CAWREFGSVIDTQYF.

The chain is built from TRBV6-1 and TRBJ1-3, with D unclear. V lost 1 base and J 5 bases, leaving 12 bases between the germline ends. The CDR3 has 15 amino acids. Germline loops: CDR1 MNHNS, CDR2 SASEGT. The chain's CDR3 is CASSEGHRRRNTIYF. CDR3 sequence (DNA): TGTGCCAGCAGTGAAGGGCACCGAAGGAGAAACACCATATATTTT.

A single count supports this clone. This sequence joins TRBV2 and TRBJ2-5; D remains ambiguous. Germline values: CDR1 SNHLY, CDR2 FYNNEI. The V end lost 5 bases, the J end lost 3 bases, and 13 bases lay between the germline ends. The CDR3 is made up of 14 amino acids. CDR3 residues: CASSYLTKEETQYF. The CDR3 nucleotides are TGTGCCAGCAGTTATCTTACCAAAGAAGAGACCCAGTACTTC. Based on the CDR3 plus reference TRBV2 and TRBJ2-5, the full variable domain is EPEVTQTPSHQVTQMGQEVILRCVPISNHLYFYWYRQILGQKVEFLVSFYNNEISEKSEIFDDQFSVERPDGSNFTLKIRSTKLEDSAMYFCASSYLTKEETQYFGPGTRLLVL.

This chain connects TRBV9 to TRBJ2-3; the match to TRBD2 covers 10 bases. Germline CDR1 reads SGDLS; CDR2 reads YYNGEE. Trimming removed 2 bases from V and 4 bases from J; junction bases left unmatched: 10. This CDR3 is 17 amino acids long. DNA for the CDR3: TGTGCCAGCAGCGTCCTCCCCCTAGCGGGAGAGTCAGATACGCAGTATTTT. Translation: CASSVLPLAGESDTQYF.

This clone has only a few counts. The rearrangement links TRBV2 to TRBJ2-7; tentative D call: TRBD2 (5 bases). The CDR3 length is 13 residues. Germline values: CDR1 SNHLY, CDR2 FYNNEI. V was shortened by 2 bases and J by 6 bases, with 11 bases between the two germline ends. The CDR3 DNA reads TGTGCCAGCAGTGAATCTTCCGGGGTCGAGCAGTACTTC. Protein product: CASSESSGVEQYF.